This T cell receptor (beta chain) was sequenced in a study of glioma-infiltrating T cells after dendritic cell vaccination. The V gene lost 1 base and the J gene lost 0 bases, with 6 bases spanning the gap. This CDR3 is 14 amino acids long. Germline V gene data show CDR1 as SGHVS and CDR2 as FQNEAQ. Method: immunoSEQ multiplex PCR; TCRdb's copy keeps in-frame clones and lacks some. The top ten hold roughly 12% of the sample, which has 93,000 or so clones, roughly 80% seen once. All glioblastoma patients lacked an isocitrate dehydrogenase mutation. The source material was blood, sampled before dendritic cell vaccination. J is TRBJ1-2 and V is TRBV7-8, with D unclear. The sequence came from a human donor with glioblastoma. The CDR3: CASSLEQPNYGYTF. The CDR3 nucleotides read TGTGCCAGCAGCTTAGAACAGCCTAACTATGGCTACACCTTC.